The clone carrying this T cell receptor (beta chain) has only a few counts. What it binds is unknown. MiXCR was run by TCRdb on the reads, yielding one entry per CDR3 protein. The sample has about 890,000 distinct CDR3 sequences, around a third seen once; the top ten hold over 11%. Germline loops: CDR1 MNHEY, CDR2 SVGEGT. V lost 0 bases and J lost 2; bases outside the gene matches: 8. This CDR3 region has 18 residues. The sample belongs to a study of T cell repertoires in cytomegalovirus infection. Findings and limits, study-wide: Predominance within the ex vivo response was attributable to HLA-C-restricted CMV-specific TCR beta clonotypes. People with CMV and the relevant HLA were identified by cumulative public TCR beta family frequency.

The rearrangement uses TRBV6-2 or TRBV6-3 and TRBJ2-5; 11 bases fit TRBD2. The receptor comes from a human donor in good health (CMV status not recorded). Some clones in this sample may be carry-over from other donors' samples. Sequences were derived from cultured CD8+ T cells from PBMCs, sampled from culture after CMV antigen stimulation. The CDR3 DNA sequence: TGTGCCAGCAGTTACTCGATCGAGGGACTAGCGGCACAAGAGACCCAGTACTTC. The encoded protein is CASSYSIEGLAAQETQYF.